This TCR beta chain stems from a study of shared clonotypes between healthy human individuals. V lost 3 bases and J lost 0, with 9 bases in between. Germline lookup yields CDR1 SGDLS and CDR2 YYNGEE. The CDR3 contains 14 residues. Study-wide points: Some naive CD4 clonotypes, roughly 5%, turned up in common across four donors. What naive subsets generally showed was a larger estimated richness than memory subsets showed.

On this clone itself: Antigen: not known.

This table comes from immunoSEQ multiplex PCR, and its TCRdb copy is limited to in-frame clones, with some not included. The table has around 690,000 clones, roughly 88% seen once; the top ten hold 34%. J is TRBJ1-2 and V is TRBV9; D is possibly TRBD1 (5 bases). The material sequenced was memory CD8+ T cells from PBMCs. As for subset: CD45RO+ cells pooled with CCR7-negative TemRA cells. The sequence derives from a young man in good health. Some clones in this sample may be carry-over from other donors' samples. The CDR3 spells CASSASTANYGYTF. The CDR3 DNA reads TGTGCCAGCAGCGCGTCGACAGCTAACTATGGCTACACCTTC.